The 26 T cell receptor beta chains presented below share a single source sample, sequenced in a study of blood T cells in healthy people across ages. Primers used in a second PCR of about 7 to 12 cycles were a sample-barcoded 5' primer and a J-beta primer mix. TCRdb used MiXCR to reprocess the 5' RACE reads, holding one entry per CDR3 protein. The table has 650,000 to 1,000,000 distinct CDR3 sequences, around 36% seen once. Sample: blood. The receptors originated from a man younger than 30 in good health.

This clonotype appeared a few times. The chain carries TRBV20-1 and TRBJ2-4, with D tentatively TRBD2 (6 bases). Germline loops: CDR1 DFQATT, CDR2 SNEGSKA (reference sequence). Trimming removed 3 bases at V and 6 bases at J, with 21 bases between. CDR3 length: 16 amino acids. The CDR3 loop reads CSARDQVGRTINIQYF. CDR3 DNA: TGCAGTGCTAGGGATCAGGTCGGGAGAACCATAAACATTCAGTACTTC.

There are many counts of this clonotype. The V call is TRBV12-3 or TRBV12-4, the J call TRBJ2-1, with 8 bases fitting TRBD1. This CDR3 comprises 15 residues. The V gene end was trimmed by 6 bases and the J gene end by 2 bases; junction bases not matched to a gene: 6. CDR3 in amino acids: CASSYMGQAYNEQFF. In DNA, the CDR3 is TGTGCCAGCAGCTATATGGGACAGGCCTACAATGAGCAGTTCTTC.

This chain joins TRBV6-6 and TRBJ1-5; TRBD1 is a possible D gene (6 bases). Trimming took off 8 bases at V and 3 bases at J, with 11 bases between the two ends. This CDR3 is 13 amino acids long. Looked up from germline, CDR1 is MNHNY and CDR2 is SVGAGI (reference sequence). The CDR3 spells CASHDRHNQPQHF. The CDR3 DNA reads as TGTGCCAGCCACGACAGGCACAATCAGCCCCAGCATTTT.

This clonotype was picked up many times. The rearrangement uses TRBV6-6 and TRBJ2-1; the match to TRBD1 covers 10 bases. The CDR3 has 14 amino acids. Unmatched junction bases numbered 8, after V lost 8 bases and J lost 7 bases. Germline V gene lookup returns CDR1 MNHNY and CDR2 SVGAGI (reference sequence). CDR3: CASRLGDRGNEQFF. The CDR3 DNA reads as TGTGCCAGCCGCTTAGGGGACAGGGGAAATGAGCAGTTCTTC.

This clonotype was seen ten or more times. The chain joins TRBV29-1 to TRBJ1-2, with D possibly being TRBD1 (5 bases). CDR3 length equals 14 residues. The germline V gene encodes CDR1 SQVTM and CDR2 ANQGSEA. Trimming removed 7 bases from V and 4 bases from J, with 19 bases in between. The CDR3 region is CSGGLGSGTYGYTF. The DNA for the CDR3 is TGCAGCGGGGGCCTGGGGAGTGGGACCTATGGCTACACCTTC.

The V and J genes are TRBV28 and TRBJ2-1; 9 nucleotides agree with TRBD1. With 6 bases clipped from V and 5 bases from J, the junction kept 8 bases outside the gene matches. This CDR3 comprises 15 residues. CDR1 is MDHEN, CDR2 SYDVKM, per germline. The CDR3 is CASRIRDRENNEQFF. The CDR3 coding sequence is TGTGCCAGCAGGATCCGGGACAGGGAGAACAATGAGCAGTTCTTC.

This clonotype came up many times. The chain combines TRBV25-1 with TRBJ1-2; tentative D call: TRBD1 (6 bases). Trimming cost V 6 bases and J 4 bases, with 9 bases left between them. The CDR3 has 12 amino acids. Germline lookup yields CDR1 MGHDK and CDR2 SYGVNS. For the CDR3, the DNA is TGTGCCAGCAGACAGGGATTCTATGGCTACACCTTC. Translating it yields CASRQGFYGYTF.

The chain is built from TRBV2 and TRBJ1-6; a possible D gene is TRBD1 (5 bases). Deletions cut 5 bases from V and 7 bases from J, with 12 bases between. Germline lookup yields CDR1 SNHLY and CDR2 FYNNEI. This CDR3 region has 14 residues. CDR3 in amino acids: CASSWGLLNSPLHF. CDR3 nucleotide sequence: TGTGCCAGCAGTTGGGGACTATTAAATTCACCCCTCCACTTT.

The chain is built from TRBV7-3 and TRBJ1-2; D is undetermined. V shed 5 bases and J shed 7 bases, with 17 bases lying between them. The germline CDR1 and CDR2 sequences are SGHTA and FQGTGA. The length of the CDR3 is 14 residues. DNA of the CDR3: TGTGCCAGCAGCGCGGACGGAGCCCGATCTGGCTACACCTTC. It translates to CASSADGARSGYTF.

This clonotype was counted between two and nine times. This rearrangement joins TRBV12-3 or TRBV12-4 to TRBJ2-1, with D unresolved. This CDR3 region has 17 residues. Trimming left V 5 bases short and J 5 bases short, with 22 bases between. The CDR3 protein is CASSPRYSQTSDNEQFF. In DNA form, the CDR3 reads TGTGCCAGCAGTCCCCGGTACAGCCAGACTTCAGACAATGAGCAGTTCTTC.

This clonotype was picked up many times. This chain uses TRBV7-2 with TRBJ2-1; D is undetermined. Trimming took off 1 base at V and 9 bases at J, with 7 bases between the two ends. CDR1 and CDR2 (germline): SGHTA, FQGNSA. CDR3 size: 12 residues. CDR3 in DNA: TGTGCCAGCAGCTTAGAAGGGTTTGAGCAGTTCTTC. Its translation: CASSLEGFEQFF.

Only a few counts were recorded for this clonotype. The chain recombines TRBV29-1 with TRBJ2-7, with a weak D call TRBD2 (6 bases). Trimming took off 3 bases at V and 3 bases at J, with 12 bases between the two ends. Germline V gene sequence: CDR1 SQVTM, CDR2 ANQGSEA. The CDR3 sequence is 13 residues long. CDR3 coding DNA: TGCAGCGTTGATCTTGGTAGCGGCTACGAGCAGTACTTC. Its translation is CSVDLGSGYEQYF.

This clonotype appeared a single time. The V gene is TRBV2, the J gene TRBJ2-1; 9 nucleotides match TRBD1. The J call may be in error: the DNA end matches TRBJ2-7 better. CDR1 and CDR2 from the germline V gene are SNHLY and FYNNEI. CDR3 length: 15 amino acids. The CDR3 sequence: CASSVRRTGDNEQYF. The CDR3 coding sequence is TGTGCCAGCAGCGTGAGGCGGACAGGGGACAATGAGCAGTACTTC.

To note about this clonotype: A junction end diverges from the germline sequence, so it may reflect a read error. CDR3 sequence: CAGSLDRSSLLGLFF. CDR3 nucleotide sequence: TGTGCCGGCAGCCTTGACAGGTCCAGTCTCTTGGGACTGTTTTTT. The chain uses TRBV9 and TRBJ1-4, with D perhaps matching TRBD1 (6 bases). This CDR3 is 15 amino acids long. CDR1 and CDR2 (germline): SGDLS, YYNGEE.

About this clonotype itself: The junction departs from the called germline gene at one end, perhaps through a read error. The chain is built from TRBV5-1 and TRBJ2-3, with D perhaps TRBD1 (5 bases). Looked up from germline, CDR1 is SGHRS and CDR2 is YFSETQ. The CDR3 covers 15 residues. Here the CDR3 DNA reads TGCGCCAGCAGCTATATGACAGAGAGCACAGGTACGCAGTATTTT. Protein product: CASSYMTESTGTQYF. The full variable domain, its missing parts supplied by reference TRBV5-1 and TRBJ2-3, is KAGVTQTPRYLIKTRGQQVTLSCSPISGHRSVSWYQQTPGQGLQFLFEYFSETQRNKGNFPGRFSGRQFSNSRSEMNVSTLELGDSALYLCASSYMTESTGTQYFGPGTRLTVL.

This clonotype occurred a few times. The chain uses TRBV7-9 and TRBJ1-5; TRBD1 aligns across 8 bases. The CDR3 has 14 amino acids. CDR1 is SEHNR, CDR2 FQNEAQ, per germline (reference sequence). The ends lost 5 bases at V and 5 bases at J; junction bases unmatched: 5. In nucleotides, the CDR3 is TGTGCCAGCAGCCCGGACAGGGCAGATCAGCCCCAGCATTTT. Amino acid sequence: CASSPDRADQPQHF.

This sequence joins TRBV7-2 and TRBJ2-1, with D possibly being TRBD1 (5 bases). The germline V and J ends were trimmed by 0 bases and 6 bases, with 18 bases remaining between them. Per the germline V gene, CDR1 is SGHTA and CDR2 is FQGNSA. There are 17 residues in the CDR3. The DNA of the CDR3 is TGTGCCAGCAGCTTAGCCTTTTCGTGGGTTGGGGCCAATGAGCAGTTCTTC. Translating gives CASSLAFSWVGANEQFF.

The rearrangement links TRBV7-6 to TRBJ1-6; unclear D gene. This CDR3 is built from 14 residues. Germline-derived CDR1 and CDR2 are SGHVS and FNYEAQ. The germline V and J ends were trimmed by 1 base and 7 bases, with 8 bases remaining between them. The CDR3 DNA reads TGTGCCAGCAGCTTAGAAGTGAAAAATTCACCCCTCCACTTT. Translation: CASSLEVKNSPLHF.

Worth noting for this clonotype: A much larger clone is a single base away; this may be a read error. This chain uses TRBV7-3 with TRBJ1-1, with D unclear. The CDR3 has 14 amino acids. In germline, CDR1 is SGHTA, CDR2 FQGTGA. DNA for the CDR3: TGTGCCAGCAGCCCCTCCGGGGTGAACACTGAAACTTTCTTT. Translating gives CASSPSGVNTETFF. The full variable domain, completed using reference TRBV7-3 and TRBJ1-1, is GAGVSQTPSNKVTEKGKYVELRCDPISGHTALYWYRQSLGQGPEFLIYFQGTGAADDSGLPNDRFFAVRPEGSVSTLKIQRTERGDSAVYLCASSPSGVNTETFFGQGTRLTVV.

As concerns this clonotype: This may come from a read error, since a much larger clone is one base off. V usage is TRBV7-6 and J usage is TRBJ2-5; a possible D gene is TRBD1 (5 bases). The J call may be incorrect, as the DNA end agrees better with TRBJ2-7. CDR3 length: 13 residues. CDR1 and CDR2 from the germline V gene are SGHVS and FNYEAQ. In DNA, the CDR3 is TGTGCCAGCAGCTTAGCGCAGGGCCACGAGCAGTACTTC. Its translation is CASSLAQGHEQYF.

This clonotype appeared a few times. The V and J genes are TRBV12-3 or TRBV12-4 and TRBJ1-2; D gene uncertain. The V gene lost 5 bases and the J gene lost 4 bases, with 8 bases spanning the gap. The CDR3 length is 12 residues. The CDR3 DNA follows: TGTGCCAGCAGTGCTCAGGCCTATGGCTACACCTTC. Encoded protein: CASSAQAYGYTF.

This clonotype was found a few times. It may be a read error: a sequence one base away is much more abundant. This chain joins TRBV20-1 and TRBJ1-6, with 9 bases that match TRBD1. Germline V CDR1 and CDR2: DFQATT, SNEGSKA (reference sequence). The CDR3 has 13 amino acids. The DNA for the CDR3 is TGCAGTCCTTACCGGGACAGGGTTTCACCCCCCCACTTT. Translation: CSPYRDRVSPPHF.

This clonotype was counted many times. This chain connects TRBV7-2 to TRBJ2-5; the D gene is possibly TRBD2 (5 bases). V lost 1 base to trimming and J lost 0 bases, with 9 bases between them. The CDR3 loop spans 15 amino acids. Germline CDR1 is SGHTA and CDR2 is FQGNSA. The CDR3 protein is CASSLGGFYQETQYF. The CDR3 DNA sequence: TGTGCCAGCAGCTTAGGAGGGTTTTACCAAGAGACCCAGTACTTC.

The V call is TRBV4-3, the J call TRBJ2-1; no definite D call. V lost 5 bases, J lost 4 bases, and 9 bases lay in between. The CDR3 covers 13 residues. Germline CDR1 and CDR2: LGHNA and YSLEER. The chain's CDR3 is CASSYWFYNEQFF. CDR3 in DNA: TGCGCCAGCAGCTACTGGTTTTACAATGAGCAGTTCTTC.

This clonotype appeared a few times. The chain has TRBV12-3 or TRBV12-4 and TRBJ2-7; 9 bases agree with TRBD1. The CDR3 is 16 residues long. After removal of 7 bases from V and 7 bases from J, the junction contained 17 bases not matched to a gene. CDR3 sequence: CASISAGTGPADEQYF. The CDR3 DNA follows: TGTGCCAGCATCTCGGCGGGGACAGGGCCTGCGGATGAGCAGTACTTC.

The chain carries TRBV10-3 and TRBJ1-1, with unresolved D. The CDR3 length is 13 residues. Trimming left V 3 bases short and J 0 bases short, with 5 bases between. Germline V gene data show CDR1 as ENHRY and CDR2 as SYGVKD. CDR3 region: CAISDNLNTEAFF. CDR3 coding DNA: TGTGCCATCAGTGATAACCTGAACACTGAAGCTTTCTTT.